The clone carrying this T cell receptor beta chain showed up just a few times. The target antigen is unknown. V lost 3 bases to trimming and J lost 0 bases; unmatched junction nucleotides: 7. Germline CDR1 ENHRY, CDR2 SYGVKD. The CDR3 is 17 amino acids. The sample comes from a study of T cell repertoires in cytomegalovirus infection. Study information: Public TCR beta signatures were indicative of both CMV infection and a matching HLA type.

The study's findings and limits: CMV-specific TCR beta clonotypes restricted by HLA-C dominated the ex vivo response. Based on cumulative public TCR beta family frequency, carriers of CMV plus the relevant HLA were identified.

TCRdb re-called the reads through MiXCR, storing one row per CDR3 protein. The data contain approximately 750,000 distinct CDR3 sequences, 35% of them seen just once; the ten biggest clones take up about 2.8%. This chain uses TRBV10-3 with TRBJ1-4; 7 bases map to TRBD1. This sequence originates from a human donor in good health (CMV status not recorded). Some clones in this sample may be carry-over from other donors' samples. The sample comprised PBMCs. The DNA of the CDR3 is TGTGCCATCAGTGACTCCCCGGGGACAGCAACTAATGAAAAACTGTTTTTT. Translation: CAISDSPGTATNEKLFF.